This section outlines one TCR beta chain sequence together with its context. Germline CDR1 and CDR2: MGHRA and YSYEKL. Trimming took off 4 bases at V and 6 bases at J, with 13 bases between the two ends. The CDR3 runs to 14 residues. Cells sorted as Tregs were CD4+, CD25+ and CD127-/low. Via MiXCR, TCRdb re-called the 5' RACE reads, giving one row per CDR3 protein. The table records about 9,000 distinct CDR3 sequences, 40% to 50% of them present only once. The receptor comes from a female donor with breast cancer. The sample consisted of Tregs sorted from a lymph node. This chain joins TRBV4-1 and TRBJ1-5; no reliable D call. In nucleotides, the CDR3 is TGCGCCAGCAGCCTCATTGCGGACGGTCAGCCCCAGCATTTT. Protein product: CASSLIADGQPQHF.